This TCR beta chain was recovered during a study of T-cell reconstitution after alpha-beta-depleted transplantation in children (dated by TCRdb to between 2015 and 2016). Background on the whole study: Using TCR repertoire profiling, the study followed T-cell immune reconstitution in a quantitative way in children after TCRalphabeta/CD19-depleted allogeneic hematopoietic cell transplantation.

The treatment or condition label for this specimen denotes: allogeneic hematopoietic cell transplantation with graft depleted of TCRalphabeta T cells and CD19 B cells. TCRalphabeta/CD19-depleted allogeneic hematopoietic cell grafts were given to the transplant recipients, all of whom were children. What the authors observed across the whole study: The high TCRbeta diversity at day 60 in some patients was ascribed to recipient T cells and intrathymic progenitors that had survived conditioning. Hyperexpanded clone frequencies declined over subsequent months; after one year, T-cell counts and TCRbeta diversity were mostly attributed to newly produced T cells. Apparently early alphabetaT-cell count recovery about two months after transplant reportedly relied on only several hundred rapidly expanded clones derived from non-depleted graft cells.

This clonotype occurred many times. The antigen it binds to is not known. No base-level quality is on record; no much larger clone is a single base apart. Library creation used PCR. The sample was run on an Illumina HiSeq 2500. TCR libraries were prepared with molecular barcoding, using unique molecular identifiers to normalize TCRbeta repertoire quantification. TCRdb trimmed the raw reads at Q25, called clones with MiXCR and kept productive beta chains. Merged by CDR3 protein, the rows form single entries marked with the most common genes and DNA. A total of approximately 500,000 distinct CDR3 sequences appear in this sample, roughly 10% of them only once. Just over 2% of the sample lies in the top ten. The sequence was obtained from a child between 2 and 9 years old with inherited bone marrow failure, due to receive a stem cell transplant. The sequencing used PBMCs, collected before TCRalphabeta/CD19-depleted stem cell transplant.

This receptor carries the CDR3 CSARVTRGNTIYF. The DNA is TGCAGTGCTAGGGTCACCAGAGGAAACACCATATATTTT. The chain was built from TRBV20-1 and TRBJ1-3; no confident D gene assignment can be made. V is clipped by 3 bases and J by 4 bases, and the sequence between their germline boundaries is 10 bases long. The CDR3 covers 13 residues, taking in both the cysteine and the phenylalanine. Only CDR3 DNA is held: 39 bases, read in frame from base 1. For CDR1 and CDR2, the germline V gene (reference sequence) lists DFQATT and SNEGSKA.